These T cell receptor beta chains were read from a single sample in a study of CD8 T cells in ankylosing spondylitis. TCRdb called the 5' RACE reads again in MiXCR, with one record for every CDR3 protein. The sample holds 700,000 to 850,000 distinct CDR3 sequences, about 12% seen once. The sequenced material came from blood, either unsorted or a sorted T cell fraction (not recorded which). The receptors come from a male donor with ankylosing spondylitis. Both conserved end residues are part of each CDR3. A D gene is named only where the DNA matches it firmly. Clone sizes are given selectively: once, few, many, or a class where the clone is expanded.

d_call j_call clone_size v_call cdr3_aa cdr3_nt
NA TRBJ1-1 few TRBV28 CASSRHGAEVTEAFF TGTGCCAGCAGTCGCCATGGGGCAGAGGTCACTGAAGCTTTCTTT
NA TRBJ2-1 few TRBV7-2 CASSLRDRNEQFF TGTGCCAGCAGCTTAAGGGACCGCAATGAGCAGTTCTTC
NA TRBJ2-2 few TRBV19 CASSRKGSGELFF TGTGCCAGTAGTAGGAAGGGGTCCGGGGAGCTGTTTTTT
NA TRBJ2-3 many TRBV20-1 CSAPGSYTQYF TGCAGTGCTCCGGGGAGTTATACGCAGTATTTT
NA TRBJ2-7 few TRBV5-6 CASSLSGAPIGYF TGTGCCAGCAGCTTGTCCGGGGCCCCCATAGGGTACTTC
NA TRBJ2-1 NA TRBV7-2 CASSLEVWGTGGQFF TGTGCCAGCAGCTTAGAAGTATGGGGGACCGGCGGGCAGTTCTTC
NA TRBJ2-5 NA TRBV2 CASSPAFGPETQYF TGTGCCAGCAGTCCGGCCTTTGGTCCAGAGACCCAGTACTTC
TRBD2 TRBJ2-2 few TRBV27 CASRGGTISPTGELFF TGTGCCAGCAGGGGGGGGACCATCTCCCCCACCGGGGAGCTGTTTTTT
NA TRBJ1-1 many TRBV20-1 CSARNPPNTEAFF TGCAGTGCTAGGAATCCACCAAACACTGAAGCTTTCTTT
NA TRBJ2-7 few TRBV6-1 CASRGVPETYEQYF TGTGCCAGCAGAGGGGTGCCGGAAACCTACGAGCAGTACTTC
NA TRBJ2-5 few TRBV7-7 CASSRRAGETQYF TGTGCTAGCAGCCGTAGGGCGGGGGAGACCCAGTACTTC
TRBD1 TRBJ2-7 NA TRBV28 CASTPSGDRGYEQYF TGTGCCAGCACCCCTTCTGGGGACAGGGGCTACGAGCAGTACTTC
NA TRBJ1-1 NA TRBV5-1 CASNLAENTEAFF TGCGCCAGCAATCTGGCGGAAAACACTGAAGCTTTCTTT
NA TRBJ2-7 few TRBV4-3 CASSQEIGGGTTFYEQYF TGCGCCAGCAGCCAAGAAATCGGTGGGGGGACCACATTCTACGAGCAGTACTTC
NA TRBJ1-1 few TRBV5-1 CASIGAGTPEAFF TGCGCCAGCATCGGGGCCGGGACTCCTGAAGCTTTCTTT
NA TRBJ1-5 few TRBV6-2/TRBV6-3 CASSRPDISNQPQHF TGTGCCAGCAGCCGCCCTGACATTAGCAATCAGCCCCAGCATTTT
NA TRBJ2-5 NA TRBV4-2 CASSRDPGGPETQYF TGTGCCAGCAGCCGAGACCCAGGGGGGCCCGAGACCCAGTACTTC
NA TRBJ2-5 few TRBV9 CASSGGLEETQYF TGTGCCAGCAGCGGGGGACTCGAAGAGACCCAGTACTTC
TRBD2 TRBJ2-2 NA TRBV10-2 CASSRSRLAGNTGELFF TGCGCCAGCAGTCGATCGCGGTTAGCGGGAAACACCGGGGAGCTGTTTTTT
NA TRBJ2-1 NA TRBV20-1 CCARDNRASSYNEQFF TGCTGTGCTAGAGATAATCGGGCCAGCTCCTACAATGAGCAGTTCTTC
NA TRBJ1-6 many TRBV20-1 CSARGSVGADLYNSPLHF TGCAGTGCTAGGGGGTCGGTTGGGGCAGATTTGTATAATTCACCCCTCCACTTT
NA TRBJ1-3 NA TRBV25-1 CASSELRRGYSGNTIYF TGTGCCAGCAGTGAATTACGTAGGGGCTACTCTGGAAACACCATATATTTT
TRBD2 TRBJ2-1 few TRBV11-2 CASSLVLAGANSYNEQFF TGTGCCAGCAGCTTAGTACTAGCGGGGGCCAACTCCTACAATGAGCAGTTCTTC
NA TRBJ1-1 many TRBV29-1 CSVDAPGPRRMNTEAFF TGCAGCGTTGATGCCCCGGGACCCCGACGAATGAACACTGAAGCTTTCTTT
NA TRBJ2-1 few TRBV4-1 CASSQDEGSRNEQFF TGCGCCAGCAGCCAAGATGAGGGCAGCCGCAATGAGCAGTTCTTC
TRBD1 TRBJ2-5 NA TRBV18 CASSPPGQGETQYF TGTGCCAGCTCACCACCAGGACAGGGAGAGACCCAGTACTTC
NA TRBJ2-7 NA TRBV20-1 CSARDGRTVGEQYF TGCAGTGCTAGAGATGGGCGGACCGTTGGCGAGCAGTACTTC
NA TRBJ1-4 NA TRBV4-3 CASSQTIGGGEKLFF TGCGCCAGCAGCCAAACAATAGGAGGAGGGGAAAAACTGTTTTTT
NA TRBJ2-1 NA TRBV3-1 CASSQVTTGEQFF TGTGCCAGCAGCCAAGTCACTACAGGCGAGCAGTTCTTC
TRBD2 TRBJ2-3 few TRBV20-1 CSAMGTSVSTDTQYF TGCAGTGCTATGGGGACTAGCGTCAGCACAGATACGCAGTATTTT
NA TRBJ1-1 many TRBV6-2/TRBV6-3 CASSDLGPQNTEAFF TGTGCCAGCAGTGATTTAGGACCGCAGAACACTGAAGCTTTCTTT
NA TRBJ2-7 few TRBV10-3 CAISWEASYEQYF TGTGCCATCAGTTGGGAGGCCTCCTACGAGCAGTACTTC
NA TRBJ2-7 NA TRBV28 CASGTLYEQYF TGTGCCAGCGGGACATTGTACGAGCAGTACTTC
NA TRBJ1-5 few TRBV29-1 CSVAGTNQPQHF TGCAGCGTCGCAGGAACCAATCAGCCCCAGCATTTT
NA TRBJ1-1 many TRBV20-1 CSARPGQNTEAFF TGCAGTGCTAGACCGGGGCAGAACACTGAAGCTTTCTTT
TRBD2 TRBJ2-3 NA TRBV4-3 CASSQDGGVAGETDTQYF TGCGCCAGCAGCCAAGATGGGGGGGTCGCGGGAGAGACAGATACGCAGTATTTT
NA TRBJ2-1 few TRBV12-3/TRBV12-4 CASSLVPPGGFAYNEQFF TGTGCCAGCAGTTTAGTCCCGCCCGGCGGGTTTGCCTACAATGAGCAGTTCTTC
NA TRBJ1-2 many TRBV7-2 CASSFSPGRTYGYTF TGTGCCAGCAGCTTCTCTCCCGGACGGACATATGGCTACACCTTC
TRBD1 TRBJ2-7 few TRBV7-9 CASSRSYRGPNYEQYF TGTGCCAGCAGCCGTTCCTACAGGGGGCCGAACTACGAGCAGTACTTC
NA TRBJ1-4 many TRBV12-3/TRBV12-4 CASSLEQRFDEKLFF TGTGCCAGCAGTTTAGAGCAGAGGTTTGATGAAAAACTGTTTTTT
NA TRBJ1-2 NA TRBV6-1 CASRGLTESYGYTF TGTGCCAGCAGGGGCCTGACAGAAAGCTATGGCTACACCTTC
NA TRBJ1-2 NA TRBV25-1 CASSHTGTASNYGYTF TGTGCCAGCAGTCACACGGGGACCGCCTCTAACTATGGCTACACCTTC
NA TRBJ2-5 NA TRBV24-1 CATSDFISAAHPQETQYF TGTGCCACCAGTGATTTTATTTCGGCAGCACACCCCCAAGAGACCCAGTACTTC
NA TRBJ1-5 many TRBV6-2/TRBV6-3 CASSDDRGAQHF TGTGCCAGCAGTGATGACCGGGGGGCCCAGCATTTT
TRBD1 TRBJ2-1 NA TRBV4-2 CASSQDSRDRGSEQFF TGTGCCAGCAGCCAAGATAGTAGGGACAGGGGGAGTGAGCAGTTCTTC
TRBD2 TRBJ2-5 few TRBV10-3 CAISRGVAGQETQYF TGTGCCATCAGTCGGGGGGTGGCAGGCCAAGAGACCCAGTACTTC
TRBD1 TRBJ2-2 NA TRBV5-1 CASSLTQGGDTGELFF TGCGCCAGCAGCTTGACACAGGGGGGCGACACCGGGGAGCTGTTTTTT
TRBD1 TRBJ2-7 NA TRBV5-1 CASSLWDRGSYYEQYF TGCGCCAGCAGCTTGTGGGACAGGGGGTCTTACTACGAGCAGTACTTC
NA TRBJ2-3 few TRBV5-1 CASSASGPDTQYF TGCGCCAGCAGCGCCAGCGGCCCAGATACGCAGTATTTT
TRBD1 TRBJ1-6 NA TRBV20-1 CSAQHPGTVNSPLHF TGCAGTGCTCAACATCCCGGGACAGTTAATTCACCCCTCCACTTT
NA TRBJ2-6 few TRBV6-2/TRBV6-3 CASSSSPGANVLTF TGTGCCAGCAGCAGCTCCCCTGGGGCCAACGTCCTGACTTTC
NA TRBJ2-1 NA TRBV7-2 CASSLASGLAINEQFF TGTGCCAGCAGCTTAGCCTCGGGGTTGGCGATTAATGAGCAGTTCTTC
NA TRBJ1-4 few TRBV4-3 CASSERMSWEAEKLFF TGCGCCAGCAGCGAGAGGATGAGTTGGGAGGCTGAAAAACTGTTTTTT
NA TRBJ2-2 few TRBV25-1 CASSLPGGVGELFF TGTGCCAGCAGTCTTCCGGGGGGCGTCGGGGAGCTGTTTTTT
NA TRBJ1-4 few TRBV15 CATSLEGVGEKLFF TGTGCCACCAGCCTGGAAGGGGTAGGAGAAAAACTGTTTTTT